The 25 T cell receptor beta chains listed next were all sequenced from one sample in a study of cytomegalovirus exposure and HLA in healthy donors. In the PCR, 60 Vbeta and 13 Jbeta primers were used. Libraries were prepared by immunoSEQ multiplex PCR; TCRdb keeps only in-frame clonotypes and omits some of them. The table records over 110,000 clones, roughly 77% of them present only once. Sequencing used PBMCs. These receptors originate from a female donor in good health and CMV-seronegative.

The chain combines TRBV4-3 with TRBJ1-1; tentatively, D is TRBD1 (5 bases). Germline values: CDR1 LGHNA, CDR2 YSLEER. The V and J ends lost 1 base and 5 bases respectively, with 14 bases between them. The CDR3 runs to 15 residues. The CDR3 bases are TGCGCCAGCAGCCAAGGGAGGGGCGGGTCAACTGAAGCTTTCTTT. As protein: CASSQGRGGSTEAFF.

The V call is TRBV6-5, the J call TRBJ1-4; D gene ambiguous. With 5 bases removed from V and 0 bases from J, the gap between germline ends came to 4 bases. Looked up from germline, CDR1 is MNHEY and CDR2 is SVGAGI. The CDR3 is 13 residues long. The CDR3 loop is CASSRATNEKLFF. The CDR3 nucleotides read TGTGCCAGCAGTCGGGCAACTAATGAAAAACTGTTTTTT.

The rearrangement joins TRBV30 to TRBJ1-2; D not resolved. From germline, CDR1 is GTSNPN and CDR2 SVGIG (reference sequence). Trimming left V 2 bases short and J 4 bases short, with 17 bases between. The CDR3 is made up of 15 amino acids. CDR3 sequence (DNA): TGTGCCTGGAGTCCATACCAACTTGCTATCTATGGCTACACCTTC. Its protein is CAWSPYQLAIYGYTF.

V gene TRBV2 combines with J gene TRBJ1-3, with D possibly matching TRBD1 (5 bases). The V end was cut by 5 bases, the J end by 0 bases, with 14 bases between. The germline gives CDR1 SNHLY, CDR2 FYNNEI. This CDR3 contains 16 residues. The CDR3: CASSNYQGFSGNTIYF. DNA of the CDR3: TGTGCCAGCAGTAACTATCAGGGCTTCTCTGGAAACACCATATATTTT.

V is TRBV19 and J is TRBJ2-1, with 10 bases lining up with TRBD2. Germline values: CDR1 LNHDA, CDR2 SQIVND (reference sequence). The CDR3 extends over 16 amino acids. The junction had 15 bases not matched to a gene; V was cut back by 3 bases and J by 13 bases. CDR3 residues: CASSISGRAYAVPQFF. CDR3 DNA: TGTGCCAGTAGTATCAGCGGGAGGGCCTATGCCGTACCCCAGTTCTTC.

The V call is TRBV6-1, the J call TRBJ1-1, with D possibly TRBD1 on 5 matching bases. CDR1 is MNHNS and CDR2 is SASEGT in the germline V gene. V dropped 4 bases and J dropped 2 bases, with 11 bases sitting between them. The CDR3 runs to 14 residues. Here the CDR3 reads CASSVGASNTEAFF. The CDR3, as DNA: TGTGCCAGCAGTGTTGGGGCCTCAAACACTGAAGCTTTCTTT.

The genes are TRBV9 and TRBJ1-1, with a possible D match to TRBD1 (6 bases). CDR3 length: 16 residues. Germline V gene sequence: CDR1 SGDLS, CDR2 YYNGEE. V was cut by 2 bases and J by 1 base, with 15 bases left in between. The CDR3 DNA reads TGTGCCAGCAGCGTCACCTATCTCAGGGGGAACACTGAAGCTTTCTTT. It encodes CASSVTYLRGNTEAFF.

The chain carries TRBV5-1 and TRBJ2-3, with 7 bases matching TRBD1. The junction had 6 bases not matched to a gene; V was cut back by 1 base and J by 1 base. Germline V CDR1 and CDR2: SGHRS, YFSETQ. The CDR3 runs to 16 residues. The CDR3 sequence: CASSLPRTGGTDTQYF. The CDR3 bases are TGCGCCAGCAGCTTGCCTAGAACAGGGGGCACAGATACGCAGTATTTT.

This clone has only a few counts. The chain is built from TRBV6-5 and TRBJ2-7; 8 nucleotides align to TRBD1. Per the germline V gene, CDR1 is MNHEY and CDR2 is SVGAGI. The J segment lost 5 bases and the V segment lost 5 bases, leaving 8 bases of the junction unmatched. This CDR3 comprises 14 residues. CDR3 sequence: CASSRDRGSHEQYF. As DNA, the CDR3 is TGTGCCAGCAGTAGAGACAGGGGATCCCACGAGCAGTACTTC.

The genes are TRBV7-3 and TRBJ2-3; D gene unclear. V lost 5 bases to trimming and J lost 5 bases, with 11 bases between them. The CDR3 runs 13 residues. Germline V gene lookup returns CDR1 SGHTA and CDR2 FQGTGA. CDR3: CASSPMPGDTQYF. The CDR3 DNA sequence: TGTGCCAGCAGCCCCATGCCCGGAGATACGCAGTATTTT.

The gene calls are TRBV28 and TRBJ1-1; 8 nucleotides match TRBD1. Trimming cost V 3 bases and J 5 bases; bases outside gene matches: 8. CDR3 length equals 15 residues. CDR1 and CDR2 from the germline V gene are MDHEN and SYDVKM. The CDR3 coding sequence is TGTGCCAGCAGTTTTCGGACAGGGAGGAGTACTGAAGCTTTCTTT. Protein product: CASSFRTGRSTEAFF.

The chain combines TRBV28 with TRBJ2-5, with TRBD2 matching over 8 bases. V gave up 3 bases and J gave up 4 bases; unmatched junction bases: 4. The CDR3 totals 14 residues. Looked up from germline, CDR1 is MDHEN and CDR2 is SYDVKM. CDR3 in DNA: TGTGCCAGCAGTTTTGAGCGGGGGAGAGAGACCCAGTACTTC. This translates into CASSFERGRETQYF.

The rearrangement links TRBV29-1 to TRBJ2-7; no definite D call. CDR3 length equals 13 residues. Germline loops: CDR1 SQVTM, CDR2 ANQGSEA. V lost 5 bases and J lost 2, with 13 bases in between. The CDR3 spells CSVPTGTPYEQYF. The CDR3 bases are TGCAGCGTTCCGACTGGAACCCCCTACGAGCAGTACTTC.

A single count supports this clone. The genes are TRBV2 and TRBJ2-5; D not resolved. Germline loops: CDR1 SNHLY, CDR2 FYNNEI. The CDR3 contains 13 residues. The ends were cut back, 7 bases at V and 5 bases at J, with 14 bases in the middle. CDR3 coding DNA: TGTGCCAGCACTTCCTTGATGAGGGAGACCCAGTACTTC. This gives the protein CASTSLMRETQYF.

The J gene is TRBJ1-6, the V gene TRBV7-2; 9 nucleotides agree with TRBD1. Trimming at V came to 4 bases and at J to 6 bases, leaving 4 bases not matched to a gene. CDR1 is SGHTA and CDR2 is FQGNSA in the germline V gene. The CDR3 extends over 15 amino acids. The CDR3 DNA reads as TGTGCCAGCAGCTCAATGACAGGGGGTAATTCACCCCTCCACTTT. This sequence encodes CASSSMTGGNSPLHF.

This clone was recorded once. The CDR3 DNA reads TGTGCCAGCAGCAACCGGGACACCCCTCACGAGCAGTACTTC. The encoded protein is CASSNRDTPHEQYF. V gene TRBV7-6 combines with J gene TRBJ2-7; D perhaps matches TRBD1 (6 bases). Trimming removed 5 bases at V and 5 bases at J, with 16 bases between. Looked up from germline, CDR1 is SGHVS and CDR2 is FNYEAQ. This CDR3 has 14 residues.

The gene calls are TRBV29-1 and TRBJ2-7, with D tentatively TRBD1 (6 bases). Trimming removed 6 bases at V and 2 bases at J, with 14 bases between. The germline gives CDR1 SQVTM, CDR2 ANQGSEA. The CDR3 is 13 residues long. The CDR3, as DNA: TGCAGCGTGACACGGGACACGACCTACGAGCAGTACTTC. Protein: CSVTRDTTYEQYF.

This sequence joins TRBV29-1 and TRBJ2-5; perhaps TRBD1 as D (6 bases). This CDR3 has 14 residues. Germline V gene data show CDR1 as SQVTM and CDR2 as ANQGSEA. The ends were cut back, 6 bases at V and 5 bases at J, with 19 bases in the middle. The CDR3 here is CSVTGSGARETQYF. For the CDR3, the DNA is TGCAGCGTCACAGGCTCAGGGGCTCGTGAGACCCAGTACTTC.

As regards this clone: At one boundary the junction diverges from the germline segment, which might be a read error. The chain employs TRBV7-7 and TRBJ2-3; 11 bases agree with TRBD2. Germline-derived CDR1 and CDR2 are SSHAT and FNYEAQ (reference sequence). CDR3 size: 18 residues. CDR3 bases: TGTGCTAGCAGCTTAGGACTAGCGGGTGCCTCTAGCACAGATACGCAGTATTTT. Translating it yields CASSLGLAGASSTDTQYF.

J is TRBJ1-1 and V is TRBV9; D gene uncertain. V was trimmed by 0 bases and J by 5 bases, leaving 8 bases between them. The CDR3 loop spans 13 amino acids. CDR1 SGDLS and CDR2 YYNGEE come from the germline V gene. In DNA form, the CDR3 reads TGTGCCAGCAGCGTAGGCGGCAGTACTGAAGCTTTCTTT. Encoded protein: CASSVGGSTEAFF.

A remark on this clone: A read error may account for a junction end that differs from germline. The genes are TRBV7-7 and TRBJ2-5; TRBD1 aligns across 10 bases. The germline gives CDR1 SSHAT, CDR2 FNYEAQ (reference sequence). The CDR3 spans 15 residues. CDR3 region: CASSRDRGVEETQYF. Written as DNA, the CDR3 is TGTGCTAGCAGCCGGGACAGGGGAGTAGAAGAGACCCAGTACTTC.

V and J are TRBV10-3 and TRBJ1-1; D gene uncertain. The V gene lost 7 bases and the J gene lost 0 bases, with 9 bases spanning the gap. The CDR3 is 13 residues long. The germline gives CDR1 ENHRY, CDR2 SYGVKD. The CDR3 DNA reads TGTGCCATCACTCCTAATATGAACACTGAAGCTTTCTTT. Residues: CAITPNMNTEAFF.

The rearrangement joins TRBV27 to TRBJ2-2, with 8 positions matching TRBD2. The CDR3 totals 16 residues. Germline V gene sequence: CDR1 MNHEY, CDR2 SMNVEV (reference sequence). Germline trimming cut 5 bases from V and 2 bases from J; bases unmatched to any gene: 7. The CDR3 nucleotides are TGTGCCAGCAGTACCCAACTAGCGGCTAACACCGGGGAGCTGTTTTTT. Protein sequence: CASSTQLAANTGELFF.

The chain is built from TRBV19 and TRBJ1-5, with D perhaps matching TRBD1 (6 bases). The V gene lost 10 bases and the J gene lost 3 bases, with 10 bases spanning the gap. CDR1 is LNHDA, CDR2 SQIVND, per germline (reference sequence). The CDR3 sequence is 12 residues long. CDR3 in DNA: TGTGCCACCGGACAGCCCAATCAGCCCCAGCATTTT. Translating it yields CATGQPNQPQHF. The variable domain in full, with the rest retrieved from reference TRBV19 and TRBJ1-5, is DGGITQSPKYLFRKEGQNVTLSCEQNLNHDAMYWYRQDPGQGLRLIYYSQIVNDFQKGDIAEGYSVSREKKESFPLTVTSAQKNPTAFYLCATGQPNQPQHFGDGTRLSIL.

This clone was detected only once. CDR3 coding DNA: TGTGCCAGCAGATCTACGAACGTCTCCTACGAGCAGTACTTC. The encoded protein is CASRSTNVSYEQYF. V gene TRBV7-9 combines with J gene TRBJ2-7; D unresolved. Germline lookup yields CDR1 SEHNR and CDR2 FQNEAQ (reference sequence). The ends were cut back, 6 bases at V and 0 bases at J, with 12 bases in the middle. The CDR3 spans 14 residues.